This TCR beta chain was captured in a study of cytomegalovirus exposure and HLA in healthy donors. Study outcomes and limitations: Reports indicated that the classifier achieved high specificity and sensitivity in diagnosing cytomegalovirus status. Serostatus for CMV was the only available immune exposure information. While the bulk of TCR sequences proved rare, some public TCRs turned up in many donors.

PCR used 60 Vbeta primers and 13 Jbeta primers. Some clones are missing from TCRdb's copy, which holds only in-frame ones; the method was immunoSEQ multiplex PCR. The data show roughly 97,000 clones, 78% seen once. The germline V gene has CDR1 SGHTA and CDR2 FQGNSA. The CDR3 has 11 residues. The V end lost 2 bases, the J end lost 6 bases, and 5 bases lay between the germline ends. This clone was counted between two and nine times. The antigen remains unidentified. This receptor was obtained from a woman between 40 and 50 years old in good health and CMV-seronegative. The sequencing sample was made of PBMCs. This chain connects TRBV7-2 to TRBJ2-7; D remains ambiguous. For the CDR3, the DNA is TGTGCCAGCAGCTTAAACGGCGAGCAGTACTTC. Its protein product is CASSLNGEQYF.